Here is one TCR beta chain with its context. Antigen unknown. Other DNA sequences in this sample translate to the same CDR3. The data belong to a study of shared clonotypes between healthy human individuals. Overall study findings and caveats: Relative to their counterparts shared across all four donors, non-shared clonotypes exhibited diminished generation probabilities.

Researchers divided each subset's genomic DNA evenly across several immunoSEQ plates. Only in-frame clones appear in the TCRdb table, and some are missing; sequencing was by immunoSEQ multiplex PCR. The sample contains about 640,000 clones, about 78% of which appear only once. Germline V gene sequence: CDR1 PRHDT, CDR2 FYEKMQ (reference sequence). This CDR3 contains 13 residues. V was clipped by 2 bases and J by 1 base, with 5 bases between them. The chain recombines TRBV13 with TRBJ1-1, with D unresolved. This TCR was recovered from a woman in her 30s in good health. Sequenced material: memory CD4+ T cells sorted from blood. Subset indicated: CD45RA-negative fraction. CDR3 region: CASSLRPNTEAFF. CDR3 nucleotides: TGTGCCAGCAGCTTAAGGCCGAACACTGAAGCTTTCTTT.